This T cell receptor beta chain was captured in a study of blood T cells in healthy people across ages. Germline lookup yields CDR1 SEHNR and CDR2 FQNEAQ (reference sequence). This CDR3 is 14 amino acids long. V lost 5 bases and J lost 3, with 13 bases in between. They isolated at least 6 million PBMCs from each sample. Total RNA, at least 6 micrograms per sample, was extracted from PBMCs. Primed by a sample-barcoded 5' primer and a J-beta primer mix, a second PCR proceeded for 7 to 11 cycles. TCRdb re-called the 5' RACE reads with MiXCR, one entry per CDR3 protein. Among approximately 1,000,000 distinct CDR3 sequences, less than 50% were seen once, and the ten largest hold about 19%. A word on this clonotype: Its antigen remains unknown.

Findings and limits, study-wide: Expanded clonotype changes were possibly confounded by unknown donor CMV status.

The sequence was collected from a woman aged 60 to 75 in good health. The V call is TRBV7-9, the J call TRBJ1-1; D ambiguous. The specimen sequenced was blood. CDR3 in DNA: TGTGCCAGCAGCATCCTTTTGGGAGACACTGAAGCTTTCTTT. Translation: CASSILLGDTEAFF.